The present T cell receptor beta chain was sequenced within a study of shared clonotypes between healthy human individuals. Study information: Each donor had three CD4 naive, three CD4 memory, two CD8 naive and one CD8 memory plate.

Memory CD4+ cells were the fraction left after CD45RA+ naive selection. Per the germline V gene, CDR1 is SGHDT and CDR2 is YYEEEE. The V and J ends lost 4 bases and 6 bases respectively, with 14 bases between them. This CDR3 spans 14 amino acids. Some clones are missing from TCRdb's copy, which holds only in-frame ones; the method was immunoSEQ multiplex PCR. Of roughly 650,000 clones listed, approximately 97% were seen once; the top ten hold 0.057%. This receptor was taken from a woman younger than 45 in good health. This chain joins TRBV5-6 and TRBJ1-5, with D possibly being TRBD1 (6 bases). The source material was naive CD4+ T cells sorted from blood. This sample's subset: CD45RA+ positively selected. The CDR3 is CASSRTGFGQPQHF. The CDR3 nucleotides read TGTGCCAGCAGCCGTACAGGGTTTGGTCAGCCCCAGCATTTT.